One sample yielded the 18 T cell receptor beta chains listed below, sequenced in a study of shared clonotypes between healthy human individuals. Clones were read by immunoSEQ multiplex PCR, and TCRdb kept only the in-frame ones, dropping some. This repertoire shows more than 2 million clones, under 97% found once; its top ten account for approximately 0.13%. Input material: naive CD4+ T cells sorted from blood. Described subset: CD45RA+ positively selected. The receptors originated from a man between 18 and 29 years old in good health.

The chain couples TRBV7-3 to TRBJ1-5, with D perhaps matching TRBD1 (5 bases). With 1 base removed from V and 10 bases from J, the gap between germline ends came to 11 bases. The CDR3 has 13 residues. Germline assignment: CDR1 SGHTA and CDR2 FQGTGA. The CDR3: CASSLKADSPQHF. The CDR3 nucleotides are TGTGCCAGCAGCTTAAAAGCCGACAGCCCCCAGCATTTT.

V and J are TRBV5-1 and TRBJ2-5; D is uncertain. Trimming shortened V by 0 bases and J by 4 bases, and 16 bases separated the two germline ends. This CDR3 has 16 amino acids. Looked up from germline, CDR1 is SGHRS and CDR2 is YFSETQ. The DNA for the CDR3 is TGCGCCAGCAGCTTGGAACGTCTTGCCCCAGCAGAGACCCAGTACTTC. Protein product: CASSLERLAPAETQYF. The variable domain in full, completed from reference TRBV5-1 and TRBJ2-5, reads KAGVTQTPRYLIKTRGQQVTLSCSPISGHRSVSWYQQTPGQGLQFLFEYFSETQRNKGNFPGRFSGRQFSNSRSEMNVSTLELGDSALYLCASSLERLAPAETQYFGPGTRLLVL.

This chain uses TRBV28 with TRBJ1-5; tentative D call: TRBD1 (5 bases). This CDR3 has 14 residues. Germline lookup yields CDR1 MDHEN and CDR2 SYDVKM. The V and J ends lost 2 bases and 8 bases respectively, with 13 bases between them. CDR3 nucleotides: TGTGCCAGCAGTTTACAGGGCGGAATCAAGCCCCAGCATTTT. This translates into CASSLQGGIKPQHF.

This clone was counted a single time. V usage is TRBV5-1 and J usage is TRBJ2-2; 8 nucleotides align to TRBD2. The CDR3 runs to 16 residues. Germline V gene data show CDR1 as SGHRS and CDR2 as YFSETQ. V lost 0 bases to trimming and J lost 6 bases; unmatched junction nucleotides: 7. The CDR3 DNA reads as TGCGCCAGCAGCTTGGCCCTGGGACTAGGATCCGGGGAGCTGTTTTTT. Translated: CASSLALGLGSGELFF.

This chain uses TRBV7-2 with TRBJ2-7; D perhaps matches TRBD2 (5 bases). This CDR3 has 14 amino acids. V was shortened by 5 bases and J by 7 bases, with 18 bases between the two germline ends. CDR1 SGHTA and CDR2 FQGNSA come from the germline V gene. CDR3 protein: CASSLSGALREQYF. Written as DNA, the CDR3 is TGTGCCAGCAGCCTAAGCGGAGCCCTACGGGAGCAGTACTTC.

CDR3 loop: CASSWDRDEKLFF. Written as DNA, the CDR3 is TGTGCCAGCAGCTGGGACAGGGATGAAAAACTGTTTTTT. This chain links TRBV7-6 with TRBJ1-4; 9 positions match TRBD1. CDR3 length: 13 amino acids. J gave up 6 bases and V 4 bases, and 0 bases lay outside the gene matches. Germline-derived CDR1 and CDR2 are SGHVS and FNYEAQ. The whole variable domain, filled in from reference TRBV7-6 and TRBJ1-4, reads GAGVSQSPRYKVTKRGQDVALRCDPISGHVSLYWYRQALGQGPEFLTYFNYEAQQDKSGLPNDRFSAERPEGSISTLTIQRTEQRDSAMYRCASSWDRDEKLFFGSGTQLSVL.

This chain links TRBV7-2 with TRBJ1-1; no clear D. The germline V gene has CDR1 SGHTA and CDR2 FQGNSA. V lost 5 bases to trimming and J lost 1 base, with 11 bases between them. This CDR3 spans 14 amino acids. The CDR3 spells CASSKRTPNTEAFF. CDR3 sequence (DNA): TGTGCCAGCAGCAAGAGGACCCCGAACACTGAAGCTTTCTTT.

The J gene is TRBJ2-1, the V gene TRBV7-2, with no clear D. The CDR3 extends over 13 amino acids. Trimming took 3 bases from V and 6 from J, leaving 9 bases between them. Looked up from germline, CDR1 is SGHTA and CDR2 is FQGNSA. Written as DNA, the CDR3 is TGTGCCAGCAGCTTTAGAACGGGCAATGAGCAGTTCTTC. Protein sequence: CASSFRTGNEQFF.

The CDR3 reads CASSLDGRRWNEQYF. The CDR3 coding sequence is TGCGCCAGCAGCTTGGATGGGAGGAGGTGGAACGAGCAGTACTTC. The chain is built from TRBV5-1 and TRBJ2-7; weak D call: TRBD2 (6 bases). Germline V gene data show CDR1 as SGHRS and CDR2 as YFSETQ. This CDR3 has 15 residues. Trimming left V 0 bases short and J 5 bases short, with 15 bases between.

This chain joins TRBV18 and TRBJ2-1; D gene ambiguous. Germline V CDR1 and CDR2: KGHSH, LQKENI. This CDR3 comprises 12 residues. The ends were cut back, 0 bases at V and 9 bases at J, with 6 bases in the middle. CDR3 amino acids: CASSPPSGEQFF. CDR3 DNA sequence: TGTGCCAGCTCACCACCGTCCGGTGAGCAGTTCTTC. Full variable domain (outside the CDR3, taken from reference TRBV18 and TRBJ2-1): NAGVMQNPRHLVRRRGQEARLRCSPMKGHSHVYWYRQLPEEGLKFMVYLQKENIIDESGMPKERFSAEFPKEGPSILRIQQVVRGDSAAYFCASSPPSGEQFFGPGTRLTVL.

This chain joins TRBV7-8 and TRBJ2-5; 8 nucleotides line up with TRBD2. In germline, CDR1 is SGHVS, CDR2 FQNEAQ. V lost 0 bases, J lost 1 base, and 7 bases stayed unmatched. The CDR3 consists of 17 residues. DNA of the CDR3: TGTGCCAGCAGCTTAGCGCGGGGGGTTGGGGTCCAAGAGACCCAGTACTTC. Translation gives CASSLARGVGVQETQYF.

This clone was seen only once. The V gene is TRBV7-2, the J gene TRBJ2-2; 11 positions match TRBD2. Germline CDR1 SGHTA, CDR2 FQGNSA. The junction had 6 bases not matched to a gene; V was cut back by 5 bases and J by 4 bases. The CDR3 has 16 residues. The chain's CDR3 is CASSGGLAEVTGELFF. As DNA, the CDR3 is TGTGCCAGCAGCGGGGGACTAGCGGAAGTCACCGGGGAGCTGTTTTTT.

Concerning this clone: Mismatch with germline at one junction end may stem from a read error. This rearrangement joins TRBV7-7 to TRBJ2-2, with 10 bases that match TRBD2. Germline V gives CDR1 SSHAT, CDR2 FNYEAQ (reference sequence). The CDR3 is 15 residues long. The DNA of the CDR3 is TGTGCTAGCAGCCCGACTAGCGGGTCGAACGGGGAGCTGTTTTTT. It specifies CASSPTSGSNGELFF.

The chain recombines TRBV10-3 with TRBJ1-2, with D maybe TRBD1 (5 bases). Trimming pared 2 bases from V and 4 bases from J, leaving 11 bases between. This CDR3 has 14 residues. Germline V lookup: CDR1 ENHRY, CDR2 SYGVKD. The DNA for the CDR3 is TGTGCCATCAGTGAGGGGACGGAAACCTATGGCTACACCTTC. Amino acids: CAISEGTETYGYTF.

This chain joins TRBV7-8 and TRBJ2-7; D remains ambiguous. The CDR3 length is 16 residues. Germline V gene sequence: CDR1 SGHVS, CDR2 FQNEAQ. V lost 5 bases and J 5 bases, leaving 22 bases between the germline ends. The DNA of the CDR3 is TGTGCCAGCAGCCAGCTTTGGGGTCTCACCGGCGACGAGCAGTACTTC. Protein: CASSQLWGLTGDEQYF.

The chain uses TRBV9 and TRBJ1-5; no reliable D call. Germline V lookup: CDR1 SGDLS, CDR2 YYNGEE. The CDR3 has 15 residues. The V end lost 0 bases, the J end lost 3 bases, and 10 bases lay between the germline ends. CDR3 bases: TGTGCCAGCAGCGTAGGGGCGGAGACCAATCAGCCCCAGCATTTT. This sequence encodes CASSVGAETNQPQHF.

The chain joins TRBV11-2 to TRBJ2-7; 7 positions agree with TRBD2. J was trimmed by 0 bases and V by 5 bases; bases with no gene match: 7. The CDR3 spans 15 residues. Germline V gene data show CDR1 as SGHAT and CDR2 as FQNNGV. This CDR3 reads CASSTLADSSYEQYF. DNA of the CDR3: TGTGCCAGCAGCACTCTAGCGGATAGCTCCTACGAGCAGTACTTC.

This chain joins TRBV5-4 and TRBJ2-1; maybe TRBD1 (6 bases). Deletions cut 6 bases from V and 2 bases from J, with 15 bases between. Per the germline V gene, CDR1 is SGHNT and CDR2 is YYREEE (reference sequence). This CDR3 has 15 residues. CDR3 loop: CASKPGTTAYNEQFF. Written as DNA, the CDR3 is TGTGCCAGCAAACCCGGGACAACGGCCTACAATGAGCAGTTCTTC.